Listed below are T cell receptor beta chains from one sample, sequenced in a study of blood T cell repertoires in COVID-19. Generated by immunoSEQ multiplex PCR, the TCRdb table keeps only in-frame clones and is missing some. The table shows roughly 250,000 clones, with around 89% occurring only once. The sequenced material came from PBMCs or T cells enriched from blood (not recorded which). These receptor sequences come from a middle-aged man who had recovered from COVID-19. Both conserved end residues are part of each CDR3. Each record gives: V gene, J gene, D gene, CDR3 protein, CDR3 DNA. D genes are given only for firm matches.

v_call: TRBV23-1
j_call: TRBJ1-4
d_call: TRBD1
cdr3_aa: CASSQSPNTGQVHREKLFF
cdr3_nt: TGCGCCAGCAGTCAATCGCCAAATACTGGACAGGTTCACCGTGAAAAACTGTTTTTT

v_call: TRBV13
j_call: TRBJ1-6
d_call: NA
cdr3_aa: CASSLAGRANSPLHF
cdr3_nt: TGTGCCAGCAGCTTAGCGGGAAGGGCGAATTCACCCCTCCACTTT

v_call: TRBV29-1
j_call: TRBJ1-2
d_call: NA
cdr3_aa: CSVSDDGYGYTF
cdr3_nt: TGCAGCGTTAGCGACGACGGCTATGGCTACACCTTC

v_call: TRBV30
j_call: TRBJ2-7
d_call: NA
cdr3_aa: CAWSRRGLSYEQYF
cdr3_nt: TGTGCCTGGAGTCGGCGGGGGCTCTCCTACGAGCAGTACTTC

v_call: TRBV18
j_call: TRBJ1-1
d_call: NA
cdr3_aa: CASSPQTGNTEAFF
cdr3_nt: TGTGCCAGCTCACCCCAGACAGGGAACACTGAAGCTTTCTTT

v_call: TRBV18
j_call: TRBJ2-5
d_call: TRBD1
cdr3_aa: CASSPPQTGNQETQYF
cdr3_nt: TGTGCCAGCTCACCACCCCAGACAGGGAACCAAGAGACCCAGTACTTC

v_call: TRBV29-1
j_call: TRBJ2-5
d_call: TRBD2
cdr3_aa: CSASGRAGGSVETQYF
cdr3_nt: TGCAGCGCCTCAGGGAGGGCGGGAGGATCTGTTGAGACCCAGTACTTC

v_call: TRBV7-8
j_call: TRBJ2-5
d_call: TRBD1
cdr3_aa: CASSWTGQGLETQYF
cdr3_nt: TGTGCCAGCAGCTGGACCGGACAGGGGTTAGAGACCCAGTACTTC

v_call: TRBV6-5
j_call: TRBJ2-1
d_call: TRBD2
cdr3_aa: CASRTSGREEQFF
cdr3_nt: TGTGCCAGCAGAACTAGCGGGAGAGAAGAGCAGTTCTTC

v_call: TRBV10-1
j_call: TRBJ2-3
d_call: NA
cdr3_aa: CASSERGSTDTQYF
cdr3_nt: TGCGCCAGCAGTGAACGGGGATCCACAGATACGCAGTATTTT

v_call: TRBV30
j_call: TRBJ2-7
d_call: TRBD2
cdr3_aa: CAWSVQGLAGGKNPYEQYF
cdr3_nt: TGTGCCTGGAGTGTACAGGGACTAGCGGGGGGAAAGAACCCCTACGAGCAGTACTTC

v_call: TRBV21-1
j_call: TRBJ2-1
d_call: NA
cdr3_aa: CASSVNRGLAGIMDEQFF
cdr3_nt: TGTGCCAGCAGCGTGAATCGGGGACTAGCGGGAATAATGGATGAGCAGTTCTTC